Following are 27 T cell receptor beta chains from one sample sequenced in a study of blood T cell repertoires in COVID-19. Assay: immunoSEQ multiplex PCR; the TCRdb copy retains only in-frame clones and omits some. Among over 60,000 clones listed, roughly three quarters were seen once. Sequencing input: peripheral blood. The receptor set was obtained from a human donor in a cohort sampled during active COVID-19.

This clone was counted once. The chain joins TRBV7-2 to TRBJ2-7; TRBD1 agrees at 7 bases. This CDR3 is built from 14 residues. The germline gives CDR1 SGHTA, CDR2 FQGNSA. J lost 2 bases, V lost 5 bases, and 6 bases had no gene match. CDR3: CASSPRQGAYEQYF. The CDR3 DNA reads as TGTGCCAGCAGCCCCCGACAGGGCGCCTACGAGCAGTACTTC.

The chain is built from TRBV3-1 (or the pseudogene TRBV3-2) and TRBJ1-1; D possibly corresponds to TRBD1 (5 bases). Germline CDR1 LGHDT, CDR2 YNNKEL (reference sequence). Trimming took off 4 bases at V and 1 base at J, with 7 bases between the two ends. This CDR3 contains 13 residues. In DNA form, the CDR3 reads TGTGCCAGCAGCCCCCAGGGGAACACTGAAGCTTTCTTT. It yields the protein CASSPQGNTEAFF.

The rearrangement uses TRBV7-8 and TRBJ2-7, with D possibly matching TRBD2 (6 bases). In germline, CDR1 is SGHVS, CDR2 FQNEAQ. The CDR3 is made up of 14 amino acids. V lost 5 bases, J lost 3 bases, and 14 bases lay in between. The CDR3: CASSPGEGFYEQYF. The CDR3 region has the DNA TGTGCCAGCAGCCCGGGAGAGGGATTCTACGAGCAGTACTTC. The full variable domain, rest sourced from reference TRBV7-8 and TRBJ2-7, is GAGVSQSPRYKVAKRGQDVALRCDPISGHVSLFWYQQALGQGPEFLTYFQNEAQLDKSGLPSDRFFAERPEGSVSTLKIQRTQQEDSAVYLCASSPGEGFYEQYFGPGTRLTVT.

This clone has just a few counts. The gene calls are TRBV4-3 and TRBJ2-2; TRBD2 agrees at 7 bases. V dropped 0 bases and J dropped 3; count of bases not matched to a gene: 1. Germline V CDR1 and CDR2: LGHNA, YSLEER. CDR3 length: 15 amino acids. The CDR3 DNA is TGCGCCAGCAGCCAAGACCGGGGGGACACCGGGGAGCTGTTTTTT. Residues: CASSQDRGDTGELFF.

CDR3 DNA sequence: TGTGCCAGCACCGTCAGTGGGGCGGGAGCTTTCGATGAGCAGTTCTTC. Translating gives CASTVSGAGAFDEQFF. The chain joins TRBV6-6 to TRBJ2-1; 7 bases are a match to TRBD2. There are 16 residues in the CDR3. The V and J ends lost 7 bases and 8 bases, in that order; junction bases with no gene match: 17. CDR1 MNHNY and CDR2 SVGAGI come from the germline V gene (reference sequence).

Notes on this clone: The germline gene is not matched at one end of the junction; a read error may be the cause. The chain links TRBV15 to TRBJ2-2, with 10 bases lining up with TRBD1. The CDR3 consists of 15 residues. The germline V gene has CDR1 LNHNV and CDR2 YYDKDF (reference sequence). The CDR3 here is CATRRDRGRVGELFF. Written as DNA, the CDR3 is TGTGCCACCAGAAGAGACAGGGGGCGCGTCGGGGAGCTGTTTTTT.

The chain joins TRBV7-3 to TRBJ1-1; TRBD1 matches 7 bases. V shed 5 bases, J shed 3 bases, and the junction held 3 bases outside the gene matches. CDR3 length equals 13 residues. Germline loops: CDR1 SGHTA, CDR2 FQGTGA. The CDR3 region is CASSLQGYTEAFF. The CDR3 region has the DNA TGTGCCAGCAGCCTACAGGGGTACACTGAAGCTTTCTTT.

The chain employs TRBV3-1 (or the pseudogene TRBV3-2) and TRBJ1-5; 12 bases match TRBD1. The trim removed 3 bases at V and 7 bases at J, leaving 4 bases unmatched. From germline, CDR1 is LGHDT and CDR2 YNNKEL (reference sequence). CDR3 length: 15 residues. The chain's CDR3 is CASSQGQGAGQPQHF. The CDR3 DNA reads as TGTGCCAGCAGCCAGGGACAGGGGGCTGGACAGCCCCAGCATTTT.

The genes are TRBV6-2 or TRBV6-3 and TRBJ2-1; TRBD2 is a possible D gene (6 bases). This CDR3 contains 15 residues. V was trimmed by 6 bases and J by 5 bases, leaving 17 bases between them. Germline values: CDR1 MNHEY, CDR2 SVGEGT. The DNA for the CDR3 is TGTGCCAGCAGCTGGGGACTCGAGGTTAACAATGAGCAGTTCTTC. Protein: CASSWGLEVNNEQFF.

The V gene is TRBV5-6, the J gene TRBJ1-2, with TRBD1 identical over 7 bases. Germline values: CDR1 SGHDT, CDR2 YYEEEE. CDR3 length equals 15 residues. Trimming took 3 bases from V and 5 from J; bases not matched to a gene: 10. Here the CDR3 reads CASSSTPRGWYGYTF. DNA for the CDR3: TGTGCCAGCAGCTCCACACCCAGGGGGTGGTATGGCTACACCTTC.

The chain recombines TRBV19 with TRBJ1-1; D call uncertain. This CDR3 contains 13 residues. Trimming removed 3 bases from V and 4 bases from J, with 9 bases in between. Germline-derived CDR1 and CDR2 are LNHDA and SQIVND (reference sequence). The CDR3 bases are TGTGCCAGTAGTATTGATGGCCGCACTGAAGCTTTCTTT. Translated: CASSIDGRTEAFF. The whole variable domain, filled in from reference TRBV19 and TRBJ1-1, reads DGGITQSPKYLFRKEGQNVTLSCEQNLNHDAMYWYRQDPGQGLRLIYYSQIVNDFQKGDIAEGYSVSREKKESFPLTVTSAQKNPTAFYLCASSIDGRTEAFFGQGTRLTVV.

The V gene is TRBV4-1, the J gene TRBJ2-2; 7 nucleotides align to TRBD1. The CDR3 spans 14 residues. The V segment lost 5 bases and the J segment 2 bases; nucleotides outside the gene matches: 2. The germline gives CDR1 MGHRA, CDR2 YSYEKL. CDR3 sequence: CASSNRGNTGELFF. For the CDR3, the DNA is TGCGCCAGCAGCAACAGGGGTAACACCGGGGAGCTGTTTTTT.

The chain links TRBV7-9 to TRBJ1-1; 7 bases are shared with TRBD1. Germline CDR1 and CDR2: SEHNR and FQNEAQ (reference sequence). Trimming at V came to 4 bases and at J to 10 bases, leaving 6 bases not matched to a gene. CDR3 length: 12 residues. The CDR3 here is CASSYGQVGAFF. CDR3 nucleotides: TGTGCCAGCAGCTACGGACAGGTCGGAGCTTTCTTT.

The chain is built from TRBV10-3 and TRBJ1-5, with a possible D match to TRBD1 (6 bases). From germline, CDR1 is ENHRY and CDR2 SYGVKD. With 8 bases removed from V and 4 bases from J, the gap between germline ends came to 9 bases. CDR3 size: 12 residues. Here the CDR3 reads CAIAQGNQPQHF. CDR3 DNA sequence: TGTGCCATCGCCCAGGGGAATCAGCCCCAGCATTTT.

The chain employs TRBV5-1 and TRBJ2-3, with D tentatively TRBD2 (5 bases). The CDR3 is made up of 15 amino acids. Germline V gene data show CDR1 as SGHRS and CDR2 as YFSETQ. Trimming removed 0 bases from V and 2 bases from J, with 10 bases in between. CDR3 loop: CASSLVSGNTDTQYF. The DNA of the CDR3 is TGCGCCAGCAGCTTGGTATCGGGAAACACAGATACGCAGTATTTT.

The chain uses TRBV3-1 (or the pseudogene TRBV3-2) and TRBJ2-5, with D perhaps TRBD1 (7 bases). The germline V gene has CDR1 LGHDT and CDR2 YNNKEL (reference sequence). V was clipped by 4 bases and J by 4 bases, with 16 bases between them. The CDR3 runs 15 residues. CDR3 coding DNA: TGTGCCAGCAGCCCCGCAGGGGGGCGCAGAGAGACCCAGTACTTC. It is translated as CASSPAGGRRETQYF.

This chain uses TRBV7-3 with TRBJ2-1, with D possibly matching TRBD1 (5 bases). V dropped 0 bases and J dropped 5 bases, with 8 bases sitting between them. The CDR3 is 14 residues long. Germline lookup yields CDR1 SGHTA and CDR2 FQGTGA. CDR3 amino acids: CASSLTGVDNEQFF. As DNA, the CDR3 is TGTGCCAGCAGCTTAACAGGGGTAGACAATGAGCAGTTCTTC. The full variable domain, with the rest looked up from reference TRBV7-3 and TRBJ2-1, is GAGVSQTPSNKVTEKGKYVELRCDPISGHTALYWYRQSLGQGPEFLIYFQGTGAADDSGLPNDRFFAVRPEGSVSTLKIQRTERGDSAVYLCASSLTGVDNEQFFGPGTRLTVL.

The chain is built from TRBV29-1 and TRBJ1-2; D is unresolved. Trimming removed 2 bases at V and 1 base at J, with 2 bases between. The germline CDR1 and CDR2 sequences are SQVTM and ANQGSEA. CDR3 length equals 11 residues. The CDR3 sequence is CSVELNYGYTF. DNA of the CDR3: TGCAGCGTTGAACTTAACTATGGCTACACCTTC.

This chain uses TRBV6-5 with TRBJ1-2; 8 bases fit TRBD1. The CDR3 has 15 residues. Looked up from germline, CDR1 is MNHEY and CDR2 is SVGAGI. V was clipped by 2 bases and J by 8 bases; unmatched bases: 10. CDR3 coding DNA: TGTGCCAGCAGTTACAAGGGACAGGCCGCGTGGGGCTACACCTTC. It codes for CASSYKGQAAWGYTF.

The CDR3 reads CASSFSGFYNSPLHF. The CDR3, as DNA: TGCGCCAGCAGCTTCTCCGGTTTCTATAATTCACCCCTCCACTTT. This chain connects TRBV5-1 to TRBJ1-6; no clear D. Trimming took 2 bases from V and 3 from J, leaving 9 bases between them. The CDR3 has 15 residues. Germline V gene lookup returns CDR1 SGHRS and CDR2 YFSETQ. The full variable domain, rest sourced from reference TRBV5-1 and TRBJ1-6, is KAGVTQTPRYLIKTRGQQVTLSCSPISGHRSVSWYQQTPGQGLQFLFEYFSETQRNKGNFPGRFSGRQFSNSRSEMNVSTLELGDSALYLCASSFSGFYNSPLHFGNGTRLTVT.

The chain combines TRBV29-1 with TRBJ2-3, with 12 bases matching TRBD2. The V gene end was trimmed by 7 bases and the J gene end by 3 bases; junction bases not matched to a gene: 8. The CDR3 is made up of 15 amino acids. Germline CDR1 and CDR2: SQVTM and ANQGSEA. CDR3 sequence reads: CSARKTSGSTDTQYF. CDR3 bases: TGCAGCGCCCGTAAGACTAGCGGGAGTACAGATACGCAGTATTTT.

The CDR3 sequence is CASRTLGAGQETQYF. The CDR3 nucleotides are TGTGCCAGCAGGACCCTAGGTGCGGGGCAAGAGACCCAGTACTTC. V gene TRBV2 combines with J gene TRBJ2-5, with TRBD2 as a possible D gene (6 bases). Looked up from germline, CDR1 is SNHLY and CDR2 is FYNNEI. With 6 bases removed from V and 2 bases from J, the gap between germline ends came to 16 bases. The CDR3 length is 15 residues.

Here the CDR3 DNA reads TGTGCCAGCAGCGCCCGGACAGGGGGCACCGGGGAGCTGTTTTTT. Its protein product is CASSARTGGTGELFF. This chain joins TRBV9 and TRBJ2-2; 10 bases are a match to TRBD1. Germline trimming cut 3 bases from V and 4 bases from J; bases unmatched to any gene: 3. The germline gives CDR1 SGDLS, CDR2 YYNGEE. The CDR3 contains 15 residues. Full variable domain (remainder filled in from reference TRBV9 and TRBJ2-2): DSGVTQTPKHLITATGQRVTLRCSPRSGDLSVYWYQQSLDQGLQFLIQYYNGEERAKGNILERFSAQQFPDLHSELNLSSLELGDSALYFCASSARTGGTGELFFGEGSRLTVL.

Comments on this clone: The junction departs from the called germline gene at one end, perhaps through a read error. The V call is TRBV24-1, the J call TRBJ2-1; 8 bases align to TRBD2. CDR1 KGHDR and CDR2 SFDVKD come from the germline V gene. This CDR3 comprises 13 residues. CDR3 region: CATSDGISGVLLF. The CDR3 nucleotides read TGTGCCACCAGTGATGGGATTAGCGGGGTTTTGCTCTTC.

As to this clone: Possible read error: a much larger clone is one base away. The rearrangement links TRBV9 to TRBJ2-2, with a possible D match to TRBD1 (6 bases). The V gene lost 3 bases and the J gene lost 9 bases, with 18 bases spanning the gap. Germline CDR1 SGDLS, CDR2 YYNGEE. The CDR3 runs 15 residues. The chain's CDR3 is CASSAGTTGRRELFF. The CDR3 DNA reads TGTGCCAGCAGCGCCGGGACAACGGGGCGCAGGGAGCTGTTTTTT.

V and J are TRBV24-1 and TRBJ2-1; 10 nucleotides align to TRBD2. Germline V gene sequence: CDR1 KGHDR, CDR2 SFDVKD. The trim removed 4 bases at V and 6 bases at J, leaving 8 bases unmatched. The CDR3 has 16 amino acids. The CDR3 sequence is CATSDLSGRAFNEQFF. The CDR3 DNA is TGTGCCACCAGTGACTTAAGCGGGAGGGCCTTCAATGAGCAGTTCTTC.

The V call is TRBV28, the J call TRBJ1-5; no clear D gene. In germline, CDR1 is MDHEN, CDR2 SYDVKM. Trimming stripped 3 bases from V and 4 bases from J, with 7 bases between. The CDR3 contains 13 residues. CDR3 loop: CASSFQSNQPQHF. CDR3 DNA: TGTGCCAGCAGTTTCCAGTCTAATCAGCCCCAGCATTTT. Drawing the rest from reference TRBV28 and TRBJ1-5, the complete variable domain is DVKVTQSSRYLVKRTGEKVFLECVQDMDHENMFWYRQDPGLGLRLIYFSYDVKMKEKGDIPEGYSVSREKKERFSLILESASTNQTSMYLCASSFQSNQPQHFGDGTRLSIL.